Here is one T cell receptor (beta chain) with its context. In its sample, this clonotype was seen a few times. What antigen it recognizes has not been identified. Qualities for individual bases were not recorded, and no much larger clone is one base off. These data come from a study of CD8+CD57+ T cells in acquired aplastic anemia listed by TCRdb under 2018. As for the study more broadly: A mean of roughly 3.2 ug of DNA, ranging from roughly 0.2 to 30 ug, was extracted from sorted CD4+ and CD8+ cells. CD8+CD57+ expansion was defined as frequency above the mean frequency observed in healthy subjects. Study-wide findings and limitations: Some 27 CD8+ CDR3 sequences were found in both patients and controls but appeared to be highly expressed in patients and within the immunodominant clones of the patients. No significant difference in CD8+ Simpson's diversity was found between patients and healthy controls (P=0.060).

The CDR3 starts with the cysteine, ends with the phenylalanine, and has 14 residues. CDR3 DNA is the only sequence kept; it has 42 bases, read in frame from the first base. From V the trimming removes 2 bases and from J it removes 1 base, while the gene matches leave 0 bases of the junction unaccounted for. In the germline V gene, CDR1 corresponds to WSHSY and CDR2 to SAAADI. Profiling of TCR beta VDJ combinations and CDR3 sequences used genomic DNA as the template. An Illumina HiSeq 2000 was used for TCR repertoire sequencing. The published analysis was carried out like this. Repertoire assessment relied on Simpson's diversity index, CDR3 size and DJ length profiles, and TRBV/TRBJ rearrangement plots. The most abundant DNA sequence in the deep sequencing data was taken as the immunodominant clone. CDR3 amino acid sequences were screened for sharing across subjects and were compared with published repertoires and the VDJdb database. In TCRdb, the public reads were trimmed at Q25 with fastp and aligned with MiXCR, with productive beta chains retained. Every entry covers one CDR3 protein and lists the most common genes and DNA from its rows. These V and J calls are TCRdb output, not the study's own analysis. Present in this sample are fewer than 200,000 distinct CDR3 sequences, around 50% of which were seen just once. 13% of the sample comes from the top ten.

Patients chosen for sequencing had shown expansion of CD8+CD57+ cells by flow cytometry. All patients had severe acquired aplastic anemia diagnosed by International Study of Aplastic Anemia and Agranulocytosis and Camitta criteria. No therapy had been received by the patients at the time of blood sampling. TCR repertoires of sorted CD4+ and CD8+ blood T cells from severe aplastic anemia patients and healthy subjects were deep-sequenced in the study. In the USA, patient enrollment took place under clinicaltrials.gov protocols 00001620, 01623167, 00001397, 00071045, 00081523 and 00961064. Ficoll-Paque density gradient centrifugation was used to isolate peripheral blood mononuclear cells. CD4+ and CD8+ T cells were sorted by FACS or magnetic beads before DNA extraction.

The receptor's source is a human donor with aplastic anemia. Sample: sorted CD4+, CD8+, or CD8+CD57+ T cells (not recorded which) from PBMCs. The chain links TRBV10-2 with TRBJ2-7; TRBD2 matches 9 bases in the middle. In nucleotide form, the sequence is TGCGCCAGCAGTGAGAGCGGGGGGTCCTACGAGCAGTACTTC. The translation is CASSESGGSYEQYF.